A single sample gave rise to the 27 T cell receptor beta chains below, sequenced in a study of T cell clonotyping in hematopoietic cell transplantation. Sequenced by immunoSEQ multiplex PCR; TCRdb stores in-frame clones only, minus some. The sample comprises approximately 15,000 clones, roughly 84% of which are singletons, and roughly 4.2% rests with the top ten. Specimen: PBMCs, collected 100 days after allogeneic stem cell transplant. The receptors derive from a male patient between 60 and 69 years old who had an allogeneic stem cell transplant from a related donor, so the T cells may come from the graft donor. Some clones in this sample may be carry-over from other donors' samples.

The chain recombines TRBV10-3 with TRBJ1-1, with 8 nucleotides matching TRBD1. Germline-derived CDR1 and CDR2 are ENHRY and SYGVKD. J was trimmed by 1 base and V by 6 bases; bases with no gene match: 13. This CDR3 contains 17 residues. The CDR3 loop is CAIRTGTTDRANTEAFF. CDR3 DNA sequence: TGTGCCATCAGAACGGGGACCACGGACAGGGCGAACACTGAAGCTTTCTTT.

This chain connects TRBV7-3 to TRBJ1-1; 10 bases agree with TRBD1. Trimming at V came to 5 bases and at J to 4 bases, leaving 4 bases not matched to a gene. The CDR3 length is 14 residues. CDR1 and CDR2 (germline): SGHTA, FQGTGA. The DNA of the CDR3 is TGTGCCAGCAGCCCGGACAGGGGGTCCACTGAAGCTTTCTTT. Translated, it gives CASSPDRGSTEAFF.

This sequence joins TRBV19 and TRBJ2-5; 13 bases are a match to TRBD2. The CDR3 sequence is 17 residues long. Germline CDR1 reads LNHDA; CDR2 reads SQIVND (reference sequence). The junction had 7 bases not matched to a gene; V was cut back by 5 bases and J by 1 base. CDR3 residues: CASSPLRLAGGQETQYF. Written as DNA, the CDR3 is TGTGCCAGTAGTCCCCTAAGACTAGCGGGGGGCCAAGAGACCCAGTACTTC. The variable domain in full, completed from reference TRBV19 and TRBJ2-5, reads DGGITQSPKYLFRKEGQNVTLSCEQNLNHDAMYWYRQDPGQGLRLIYYSQIVNDFQKGDIAEGYSVSREKKESFPLTVTSAQKNPTAFYLCASSPLRLAGGQETQYFGPGTRLLVL.

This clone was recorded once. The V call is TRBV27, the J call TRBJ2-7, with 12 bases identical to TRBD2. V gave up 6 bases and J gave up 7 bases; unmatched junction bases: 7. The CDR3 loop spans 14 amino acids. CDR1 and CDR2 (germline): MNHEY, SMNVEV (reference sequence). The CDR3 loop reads CASRLSLAGGEQYF. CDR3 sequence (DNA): TGTGCCAGCAGACTTTCGCTAGCGGGGGGGGAGCAGTACTTC.

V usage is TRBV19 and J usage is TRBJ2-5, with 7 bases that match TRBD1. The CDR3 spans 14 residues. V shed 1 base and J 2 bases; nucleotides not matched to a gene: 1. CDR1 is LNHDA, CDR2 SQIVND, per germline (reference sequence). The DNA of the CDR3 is TGTGCCAGTAGTATAGGACAGGGACAAGAGACCCAGTACTTC. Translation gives CASSIGQGQETQYF. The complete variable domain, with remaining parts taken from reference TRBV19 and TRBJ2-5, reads DGGITQSPKYLFRKEGQNVTLSCEQNLNHDAMYWYRQDPGQGLRLIYYSQIVNDFQKGDIAEGYSVSREKKESFPLTVTSAQKNPTAFYLCASSIGQGQETQYFGPGTRLLVL.

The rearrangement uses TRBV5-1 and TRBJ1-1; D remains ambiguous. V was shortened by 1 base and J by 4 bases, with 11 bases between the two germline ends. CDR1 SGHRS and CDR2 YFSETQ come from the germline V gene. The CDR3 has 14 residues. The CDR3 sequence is CASSLIPSGTEAFF. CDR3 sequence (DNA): TGCGCCAGCAGCTTGATTCCGTCTGGCACTGAAGCTTTCTTT.

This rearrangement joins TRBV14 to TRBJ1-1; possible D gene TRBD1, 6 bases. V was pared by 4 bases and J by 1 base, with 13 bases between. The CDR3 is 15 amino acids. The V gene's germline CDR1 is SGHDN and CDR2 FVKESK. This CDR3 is CASSPGVEANTEAFF. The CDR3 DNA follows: TGTGCCAGCAGCCCAGGGGTCGAGGCGAACACTGAAGCTTTCTTT.

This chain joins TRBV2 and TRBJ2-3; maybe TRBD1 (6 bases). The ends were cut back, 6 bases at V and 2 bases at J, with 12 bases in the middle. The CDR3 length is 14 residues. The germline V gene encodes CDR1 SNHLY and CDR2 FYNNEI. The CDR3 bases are TGTGCCAGCAGGCCAGGGGCCTTCACAGATACGCAGTATTTT. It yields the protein CASRPGAFTDTQYF.

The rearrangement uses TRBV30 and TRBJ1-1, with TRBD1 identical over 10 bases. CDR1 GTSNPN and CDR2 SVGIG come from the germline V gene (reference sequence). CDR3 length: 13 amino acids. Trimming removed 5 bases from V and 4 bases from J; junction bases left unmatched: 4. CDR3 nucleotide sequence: TGTGCCTGGGACGGACAGGGGGGCACTGAAGCTTTCTTT. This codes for CAWDGQGGTEAFF. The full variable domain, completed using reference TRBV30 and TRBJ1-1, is SQTIHQWPATLVQPVGSPLSLECTVEGTSNPNLYWYRQAAGRGLQLLFYSVGIGQISSEVPQNLSASRPQDRQFILSSKKLLLSDSGFYLCAWDGQGGTEAFFGQGTRLTVV.

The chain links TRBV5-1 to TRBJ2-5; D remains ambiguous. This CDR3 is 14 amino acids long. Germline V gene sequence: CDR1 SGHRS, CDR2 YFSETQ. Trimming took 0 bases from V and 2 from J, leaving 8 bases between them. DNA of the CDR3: TGCGCCAGCAGCTTGGCCTCTGTTCAAGAGACCCAGTACTTC. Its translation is CASSLASVQETQYF.

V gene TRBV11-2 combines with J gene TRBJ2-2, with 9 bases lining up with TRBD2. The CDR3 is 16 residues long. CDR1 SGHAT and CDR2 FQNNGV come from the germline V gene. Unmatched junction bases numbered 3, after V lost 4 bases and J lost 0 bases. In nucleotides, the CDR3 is TGTGCCAGCAGCTCCGAGCGGGGGGCGAACACCGGGGAGCTGTTTTTT. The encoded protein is CASSSERGANTGELFF.

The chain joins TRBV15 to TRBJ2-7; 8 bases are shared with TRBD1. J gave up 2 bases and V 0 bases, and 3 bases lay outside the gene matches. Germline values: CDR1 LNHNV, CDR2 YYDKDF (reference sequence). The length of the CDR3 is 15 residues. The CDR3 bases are TGTGCCACCAGCAGAGAAGACAGGGGTCCCTACGAGCAGTACTTC. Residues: CATSREDRGPYEQYF.

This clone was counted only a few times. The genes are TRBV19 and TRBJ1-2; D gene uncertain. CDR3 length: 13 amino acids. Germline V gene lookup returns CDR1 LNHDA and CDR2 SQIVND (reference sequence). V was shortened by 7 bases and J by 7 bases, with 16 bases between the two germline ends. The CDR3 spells CASTPRGRGGYTF. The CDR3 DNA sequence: TGTGCCAGTACTCCCCGAGGGAGAGGTGGCTACACCTTC.

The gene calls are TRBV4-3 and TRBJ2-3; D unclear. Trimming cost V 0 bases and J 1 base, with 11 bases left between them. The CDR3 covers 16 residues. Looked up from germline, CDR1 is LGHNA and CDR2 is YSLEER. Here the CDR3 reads CASSQDPQSGTDTQYF. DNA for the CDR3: TGCGCCAGCAGCCAAGACCCCCAATCGGGCACAGATACGCAGTATTTT.

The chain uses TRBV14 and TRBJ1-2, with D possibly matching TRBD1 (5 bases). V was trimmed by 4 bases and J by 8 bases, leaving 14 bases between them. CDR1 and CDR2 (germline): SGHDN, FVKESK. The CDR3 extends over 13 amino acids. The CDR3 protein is CASSRTLGGGYTF. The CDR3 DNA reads TGTGCCAGCAGCCGGACCCTGGGGGGAGGCTACACCTTC.

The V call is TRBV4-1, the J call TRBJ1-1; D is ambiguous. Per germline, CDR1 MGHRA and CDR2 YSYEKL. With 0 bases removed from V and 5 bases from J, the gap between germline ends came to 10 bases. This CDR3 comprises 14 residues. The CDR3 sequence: CASSQDSFETEAFF. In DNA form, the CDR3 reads TGCGCCAGCAGCCAAGATTCCTTTGAGACTGAAGCTTTCTTT.

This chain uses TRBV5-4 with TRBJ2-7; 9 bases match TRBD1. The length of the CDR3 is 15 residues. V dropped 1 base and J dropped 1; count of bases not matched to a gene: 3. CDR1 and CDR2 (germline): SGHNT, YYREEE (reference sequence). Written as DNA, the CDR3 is TGTGCCAGCAGCTTGATGGGGACAGGGTCCTACGAGCAGTACTTC. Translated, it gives CASSLMGTGSYEQYF. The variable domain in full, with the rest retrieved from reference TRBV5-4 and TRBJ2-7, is ETGVTQSPTHLIKTRGQQVTLRCSSQSGHNTVSWYQQALGQGPQFIFQYYREEENGRGNFPPRFSGLQFPNYSSELNVNALELDDSALYLCASSLMGTGSYEQYFGPGTRLTVT.

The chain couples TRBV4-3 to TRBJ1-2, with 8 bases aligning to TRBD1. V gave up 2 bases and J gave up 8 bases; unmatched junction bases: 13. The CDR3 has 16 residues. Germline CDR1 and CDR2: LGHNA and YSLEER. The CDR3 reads CASSQQTGVSSVGYTF. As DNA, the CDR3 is TGCGCCAGCAGCCAACAGACAGGGGTTAGTTCGGTCGGCTACACCTTC.

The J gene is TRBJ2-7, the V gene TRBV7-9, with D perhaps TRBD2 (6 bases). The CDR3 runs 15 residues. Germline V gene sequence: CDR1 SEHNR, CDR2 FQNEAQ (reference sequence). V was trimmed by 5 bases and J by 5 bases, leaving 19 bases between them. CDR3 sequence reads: CASSPPIAGQDEQYF. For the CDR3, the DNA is TGTGCCAGCAGCCCCCCGATCGCGGGGCAGGACGAGCAGTACTTC.

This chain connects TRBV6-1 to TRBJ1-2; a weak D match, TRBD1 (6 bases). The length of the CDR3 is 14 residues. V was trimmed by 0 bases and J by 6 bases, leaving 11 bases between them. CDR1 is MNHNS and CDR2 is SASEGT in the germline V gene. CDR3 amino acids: CASSEALRGHGYTF. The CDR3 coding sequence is TGTGCCAGCAGTGAAGCGCTTCGGGGGCATGGCTACACCTTC.

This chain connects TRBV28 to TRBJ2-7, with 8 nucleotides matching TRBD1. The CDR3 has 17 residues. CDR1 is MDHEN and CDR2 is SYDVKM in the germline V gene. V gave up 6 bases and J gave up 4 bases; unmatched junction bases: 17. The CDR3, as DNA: TGTGCCAGCAGCCTTTCCCCAGGACAGGGAAGATCTTACGAGCAGTACTTC. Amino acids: CASSLSPGQGRSYEQYF.

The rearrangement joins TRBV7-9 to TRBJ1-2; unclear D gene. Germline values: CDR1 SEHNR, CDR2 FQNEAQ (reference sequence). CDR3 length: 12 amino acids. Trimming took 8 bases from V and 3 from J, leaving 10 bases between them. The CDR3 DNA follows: TGTGCCAGCGGAGACACACACTATGGCTACACCTTC. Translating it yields CASGDTHYGYTF.

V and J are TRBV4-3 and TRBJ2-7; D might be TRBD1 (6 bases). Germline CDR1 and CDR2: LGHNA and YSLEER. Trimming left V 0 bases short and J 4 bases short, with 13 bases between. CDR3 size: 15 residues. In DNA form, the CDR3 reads TGCGCCAGCAGCCAAGATTATGCAGGGGATTACGAGCAGTACTTC. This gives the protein CASSQDYAGDYEQYF.

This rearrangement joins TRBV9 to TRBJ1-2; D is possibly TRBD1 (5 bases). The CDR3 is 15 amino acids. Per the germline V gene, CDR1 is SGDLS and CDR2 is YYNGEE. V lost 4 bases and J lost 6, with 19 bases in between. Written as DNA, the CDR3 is TGTGCCAGCAGCTTCTCCGCAGGGATGGGGAATGGCTACACCTTC. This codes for CASSFSAGMGNGYTF.

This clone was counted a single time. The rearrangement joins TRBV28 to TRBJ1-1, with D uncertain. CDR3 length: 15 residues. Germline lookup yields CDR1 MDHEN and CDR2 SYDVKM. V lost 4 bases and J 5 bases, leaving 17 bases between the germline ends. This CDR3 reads CASSYTLLLKTEAFF. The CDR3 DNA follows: TGTGCCAGCAGTTACACCCTCCTATTAAAAACTGAAGCTTTCTTT.

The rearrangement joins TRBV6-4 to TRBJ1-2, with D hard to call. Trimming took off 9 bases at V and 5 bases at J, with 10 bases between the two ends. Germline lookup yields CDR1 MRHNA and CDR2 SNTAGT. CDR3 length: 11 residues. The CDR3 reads CARQNGYGYTF. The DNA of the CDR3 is TGTGCCAGGCAAAACGGATATGGCTACACCTTC.

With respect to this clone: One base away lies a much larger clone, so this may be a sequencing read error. As DNA, the CDR3 is TGTGCCAGTAGTACAGGGAATGGGCAGTCCCAGCATTTT. It is translated as CASSTGNGQSQHF. The chain has TRBV19 and TRBJ1-5; possible D gene TRBD1, 5 bases. V was shortened by 4 bases and J by 11 bases, with 15 bases between the two germline ends. Germline V gives CDR1 LNHDA, CDR2 SQIVND (reference sequence). This CDR3 has 13 residues. The complete variable domain, with remaining parts taken from reference TRBV19 and TRBJ1-5, reads DGGITQSPKYLFRKEGQNVTLSCEQNLNHDAMYWYRQDPGQGLRLIYYSQIVNDFQKGDIAEGYSVSREKKESFPLTVTSAQKNPTAFYLCASSTGNGQSQHFGDGTRLSIL.